This T cell receptor beta chain comes out of a study of blood T cell repertoires in COVID-19. Overall study: Sites in the United States, Italy and Spain provided acute and convalescent COVID-19 samples. PBMCs, B-cell-depleted T cells, or T cells were the source of the cDNA or gDNA that made up the material.

Germline V gene sequence: CDR1 MDHEN, CDR2 SYDVKM. J lost 0 bases, V lost 10 bases, and 6 bases had no gene match. CDR3 length: 13 residues. This clone was detected a few times. Per the study methods: Reference gene primer amplification yielded estimated nucleated cell counts. Profiled with immunoSEQ multiplex PCR; TCRdb holds only in-frame clones, not every one. That table supplies the V and J calls and clone size; D and trimming were determined from the DNA. The sample yields about 160,000 clones, about 88% seen once. The V and J genes are TRBV28 and TRBJ2-7; 7 bases agree with TRBD1. The sample taken for sequencing was peripheral blood. The sequence derives from a man aged 35 to 55 with acute or convalescent COVID-19. CDR3 nucleotide sequence: TGTGCCATTAGGGACAGTTCCTCCTACGAGCAGTACTTC. Translating gives CAIRDSSSYEQYF.